The T cell receptor (beta chain) under discussion was sequenced for a study of identical twins. Findings and caveats of the study: Models predicted less out-of-frame TCR alpha sharing in monozygotic twins than was found.

There are many counts of this clonotype. Its specificity is not known. The CDR3 spans 13 residues. The germline gives CDR1 LNHNV, CDR2 YYDKDF (reference sequence). V was pared by 10 bases and J by 6 bases, with 17 bases between. In every case, the donor was a healthy Caucasian. Unique molecular identifiers were in the cDNA, with template-switch universal primer binding. One entry per CDR3 protein results from TCRdb running MiXCR on the 5' RACE reads. The repertoire includes 450,000 or so distinct CDR3 sequences, 14% of them detected once, and about 0.94% sits in the top ten. These same records also appear under a second study, on yellow fever vaccine responses in identical twins. This second report adds: Twins' vaccine T cell responses were reported to seem partly convergent and partly personalized.

J is TRBJ2-3 and V is TRBV15; D perhaps matches TRBD2 (6 bases). The clonotype was recovered from a woman in her late teens or twenties in good health. Input material: CD4+ T cells sorted from blood. This CDR3 reads CASQKAGLDTQYF. In nucleotides, the CDR3 is TGTGCCAGCCAGAAAGCGGGTCTGGATACGCAGTATTTT.